What follows are 28 T cell receptor beta chains derived from one specimen sequenced in a study of control samples from healthy donors and cancer patients (dated by TCRdb to about 2020). Libraries were prepared through the immunoSEQ multiplex PCR assay. Sourced from immuneACCESS, this table was stored by TCRdb with only in-frame sequences that have V and J called. A share of the clones is absent; for the studies checked, an unresolved V gene accounts for under half, and the remainder has no known explanation. The sample includes around 190,000 clones, with around nine tenths observed a single time. Around 1.5% of the sample comes from the top ten. The source material was blood. All receptors derive from a man aged 25 to 45 in good health.

This clone has just a few counts. The chain combines TRBV15 with TRBJ2-6; either TRBD1 or TRBD2 may fit D (5 bases each). There are 16 residues in the CDR3. Looked up from germline, CDR1 is LNHNV and CDR2 is YYDKDF (reference sequence). The ends were cut back, 3 bases at V and 10 bases at J, with 19 bases in the middle. The CDR3 region is CATSRQPGTITNVLTF. The CDR3 DNA follows: TGTGCCACCAGCAGGCAGCCGGGGACGATTACAAACGTCCTGACTTTC.

The chain joins TRBV4-1 to TRBJ2-7; no definite D call. Germline assignment: CDR1 MGHRA and CDR2 YSYEKL. This CDR3 has 13 residues. The V end lost 1 base, the J end lost 1 base, and 5 bases lay between the germline ends. This CDR3 reads CASSQGISYEQYF. The CDR3 DNA sequence: TGCGCCAGCAGCCAAGGTATATCCTACGAGCAGTACTTC.

The chain employs TRBV5-1 and TRBJ1-1; D not certain. Germline CDR1 reads SGHRS; CDR2 reads YFSETQ. CDR3 size: 13 residues. Trimming left V 1 base short and J 2 bases short, with 6 bases between. The CDR3 coding sequence is TGCGCCAGCAGCTTGAGTCCAAACACTGAAGCTTTCTTT. Its protein is CASSLSPNTEAFF.

The chain has TRBV5-1 and TRBJ1-5; unclear D gene. Deletions cut 0 bases from V and 0 bases from J, with 13 bases between. Germline CDR1 SGHRS, CDR2 YFSETQ. This CDR3 contains 17 residues. DNA for the CDR3: TGCGCCAGCAGCTTGGGAGTCGTGGCGGATAGCAATCAGCCCCAGCATTTT. It yields the protein CASSLGVVADSNQPQHF.

The chain combines TRBV27 with TRBJ2-7, with a tentative D call TRBD1 (6 bases). V lost 2 bases, J lost 3 bases, and 14 bases lay in between. There are 15 residues in the CDR3. Germline V lookup: CDR1 MNHEY, CDR2 SMNVEV (reference sequence). The CDR3 is CASSLLGRGGYEQYF. CDR3 coding DNA: TGTGCCAGCAGTTTACTAGGCAGGGGCGGCTACGAGCAGTACTTC.

J is TRBJ2-7 and V is TRBV28; 7 nucleotides agree with TRBD1. This CDR3 spans 15 amino acids. Germline V lookup: CDR1 MDHEN, CDR2 SYDVKM. V lost 6 bases to trimming and J lost 4 bases; unmatched junction nucleotides: 12. The CDR3 nucleotides read TGTGCCAGCAGGTCGAATCGGGACAGACCTTACGAGCAGTACTTC. Translated: CASRSNRDRPYEQYF. Full variable domain (missing parts from reference TRBV28 and TRBJ2-7): DVKVTQSSRYLVKRTGEKVFLECVQDMDHENMFWYRQDPGLGLRLIYFSYDVKMKEKGDIPEGYSVSREKKERFSLILESASTNQTSMYLCASRSNRDRPYEQYFGPGTRLTVT.

This CDR3 reads CASRLGSNTEAFF. For the CDR3, the DNA is TGTGCCAGCAGGCTTGGATCGAACACTGAAGCTTTCTTT. This chain uses TRBV12-3 or TRBV12-4 with TRBJ1-1; D gene ambiguous. The CDR3 runs to 13 residues. The V end was cut by 6 bases, the J end by 1 base, with 9 bases between.

CDR3 amino acids: CAWSASGKETQYF. CDR3 sequence (DNA): TGTGCCTGGAGTGCCTCAGGGAAAGAGACCCAGTACTTC. The chain joins TRBV30 to TRBJ2-5, with D possibly matching TRBD1 (5 bases). CDR3 size: 13 residues. Germline CDR1 GTSNPN, CDR2 SVGIG (reference sequence). V was cut by 1 base and J by 3 bases, with 9 bases left in between.

In this sample, this clone turned up once. The rearrangement joins TRBV4-1 to TRBJ2-3, with D unresolved. Germline V CDR1 and CDR2: MGHRA, YSYEKL. Between the trimmed V and J ends, which lost 1 base and 7 bases, there was a span of 9 bases. The CDR3 loop spans 13 amino acids. The CDR3 DNA reads TGCGCCAGCAGCCAAGTCGAGGCAAATACGCAGTATTTT. Encoded protein: CASSQVEANTQYF.

The chain has TRBV20-1 and TRBJ2-7; D is unresolved. The CDR3 is 11 amino acids. Trimming left V 6 bases short and J 4 bases short, with 10 bases between. Germline loops: CDR1 DFQATT, CDR2 SNEGSKA (reference sequence). The CDR3 coding sequence is TGCAGTGCCCTCTCGGATTACGAGCAGTACTTC. It codes for CSALSDYEQYF.

The V call is TRBV7-9, the J call TRBJ2-7; tentatively, D is TRBD1 or TRBD2 (5 bases each). The CDR3 is 14 amino acids. Looked up from germline, CDR1 is SEHNR and CDR2 is FQNEAQ (reference sequence). The V end lost 4 bases, the J end lost 2 bases, and 12 bases lay between the germline ends. Here the CDR3 DNA reads TGTGCCAGCAGCTCCCGGGACCGAACCTACGAGCAGTACTTC. Its protein is CASSSRDRTYEQYF.

The V call is TRBV25-1, the J call TRBJ2-7; no firm D call. The CDR3 has 13 residues. Looked up from germline, CDR1 is MGHDK and CDR2 is SYGVNS. With 3 bases removed from V and 2 bases from J, the gap between germline ends came to 8 bases. CDR3: CASSDWVTYEQYF. The CDR3 DNA reads as TGTGCCAGCAGTGATTGGGTGACCTACGAGCAGTACTTC.

The chain carries TRBV5-4 and TRBJ2-5; no reliable D call. The CDR3 covers 11 residues. Trimming stripped 3 bases from V and 2 bases from J, with 2 bases between. Germline loops: CDR1 SGHNT, CDR2 YYREEE (reference sequence). This CDR3 reads CASSSQETQYF. CDR3 coding DNA: TGTGCCAGCAGCTCTCAAGAGACCCAGTACTTC.

The V gene is TRBV7-9, the J gene TRBJ1-2; weak D call: TRBD1 (5 bases). V lost 5 bases, J lost 3 bases, and 19 bases lay in between. The CDR3 has 16 residues. Germline V lookup: CDR1 SEHNR, CDR2 FQNEAQ (reference sequence). The CDR3 loop is CASSTMNVGTHYGYTF. The CDR3 DNA reads as TGTGCCAGCAGCACAATGAATGTGGGGACGCACTATGGCTACACCTTC.

V is TRBV11-3 and J is TRBJ2-2; tentative D call: TRBD2 (5 bases). The CDR3 contains 13 residues. The ends were cut back, 3 bases at V and 6 bases at J, with 8 bases in the middle. The germline V gene encodes CDR1 SGHNT and CDR2 YENEEA. The CDR3 bases are TGTGCCAGCAGCTTTAGGGAGTCCGGGGAGCTGTTTTTT. It specifies CASSFRESGELFF.

The chain joins TRBV15 to TRBJ2-5; D remains ambiguous. Trimming cost V 2 bases and J 4 bases, with 8 bases left between them. This CDR3 region has 13 residues. Looked up from germline, CDR1 is LNHNV and CDR2 is YYDKDF (reference sequence). The DNA for the CDR3 is TGTGCCACCAGCAGACGCATGGGAGAGACCCAGTACTTC. It translates to CATSRRMGETQYF.

The chain couples TRBV12-3 or TRBV12-4 to TRBJ2-7, with D perhaps matching TRBD1 or TRBD2 (5 bases each). CDR3 size: 12 residues. Between the trimmed V and J ends, which lost 8 bases and 4 bases, there was a span of 12 bases. For the CDR3, the DNA is TGTGCCAGCGGGGGAGAGGGGTACGAGCAGTACTTC. This translates into CASGGEGYEQYF.

The chain combines TRBV10-1 with TRBJ2-1; 12 bases agree with TRBD1. The CDR3 is made up of 14 amino acids. The V gene's germline CDR1 is WNHNN and CDR2 SYGVQD (reference sequence). V trimming: 5 bases; J trimming: 12 bases; junction bases outside the gene matches: 8. CDR3 in amino acids: CASSPGTGGSTQFF. The DNA of the CDR3 is TGCGCCAGCAGTCCCGGGACAGGGGGCTCGACGCAGTTCTTC.

The gene calls are TRBV13 and TRBJ2-6; D is unresolved. V was shortened by 0 bases and J by 0 bases, with 12 bases between the two germline ends. The CDR3 is 18 residues long. Germline CDR1 reads PRHDT; CDR2 reads FYEKMQ (reference sequence). This CDR3 reads CASSLGHGRTSGANVLTF. The CDR3 DNA reads TGTGCCAGCAGCTTAGGGCACGGACGAACCTCTGGGGCCAACGTCCTGACTTTC. The complete variable domain, with remaining parts taken from reference TRBV13 and TRBJ2-6, reads AAGVIQSPRHLIKEKRETATLKCYPIPRHDTVYWYQQGPGQDPQFLISFYEKMQSDKGSIPDRFSAQQFSDYHSELNMSSLELGDSALYFCASSLGHGRTSGANVLTFGAGSRLTVL.

CDR3 in amino acids: CASSPTRTGTNSPLHF. The DNA for the CDR3 is TGTGCCAGCAGTCCCACCCGGACAGGGACGAATTCACCCCTCCACTTT. The chain joins TRBV28 to TRBJ1-6; TRBD1 matches 8 bases. The V gene end was trimmed by 5 bases and the J gene end by 7 bases; junction bases not matched to a gene: 10. The CDR3 is 16 amino acids. Germline V gene lookup returns CDR1 MDHEN and CDR2 SYDVKM. The full variable domain, rest sourced from reference TRBV28 and TRBJ1-6, is DVKVTQSSRYLVKRTGEKVFLECVQDMDHENMFWYRQDPGLGLRLIYFSYDVKMKEKGDIPEGYSVSREKKERFSLILESASTNQTSMYLCASSPTRTGTNSPLHFGNGTRLTVT.

This chain links TRBV10-1 with TRBJ2-3, with D perhaps TRBD2 (7 bases). V lost 8 bases to trimming and J lost 5 bases, with 14 bases between them. The length of the CDR3 is 13 residues. Germline-derived CDR1 and CDR2 are WNHNN and SYGVQD (reference sequence). The CDR3 reads CASPERGGDTQYF. As DNA, the CDR3 is TGCGCCAGCCCCGAGAGGGGGGGAGATACGCAGTATTTT.

The chain links TRBV10-3 to TRBJ2-2; 8 positions agree with TRBD1. CDR1 is ENHRY, CDR2 SYGVKD, per germline. Trimming cost V 5 bases and J 7 bases; bases outside gene matches: 9. The CDR3 is 15 amino acids. CDR3 sequence: CAISFQGAVVGELFF. In DNA, the CDR3 is TGTGCCATCAGTTTTCAGGGGGCGGTGGTCGGGGAGCTGTTTTTT.

The genes are TRBV30 and TRBJ1-2, with 7 nucleotides matching TRBD1. Germline values: CDR1 GTSNPN, CDR2 SVGIG (reference sequence). Unmatched junction bases numbered 9, after V lost 1 base and J lost 4 bases. The CDR3 totals 15 residues. DNA of the CDR3: TGTGCCTGGAGTGACGGCCAGGGGGGCCCCTATGGCTACACCTTC. The encoded protein is CAWSDGQGGPYGYTF. The complete variable domain, with remaining parts taken from reference TRBV30 and TRBJ1-2, reads SQTIHQWPATLVQPVGSPLSLECTVEGTSNPNLYWYRQAAGRGLQLLFYSVGIGQISSEVPQNLSASRPQDRQFILSSKKLLLSDSGFYLCAWSDGQGGPYGYTFGSGTRLTVV.

In its sample, this clone was seen once. CDR3 in DNA: TGTGCCAGCAGCTTAGATGCCAGGGCCACTGAAGCTTTCTTT. Translated, it gives CASSLDARATEAFF. The chain links TRBV11-2 to TRBJ1-1; D possibly corresponds to TRBD1 (5 bases). CDR1 SGHAT and CDR2 FQNNGV come from the germline V gene. V lost 0 bases and J lost 4, with 9 bases in between. The CDR3 contains 14 residues. Combining the CDR3 with reference TRBV11-2 and TRBJ1-1 gives the whole variable domain EAGVAQSPRYKIIEKRQSVAFWCNPISGHATLYWYQQILGQGPKLLIQFQNNGVVDDSQLPKDRFSAERLKGVDSTLKIQPAKLEDSAVYLCASSLDARATEAFFGQGTRLTVV.

V gene TRBV20-1 combines with J gene TRBJ2-7; D is unresolved. The CDR3 length is 12 residues. CDR1 and CDR2 (germline): DFQATT, SNEGSKA (reference sequence). Trimming stripped 3 bases from V and 0 bases from J, with 6 bases between. The CDR3 DNA reads TGCAGTGCTAGTCCTAACTCCTACGAGCAGTACTTC. It translates to CSASPNSYEQYF.

CDR3 protein: CATSDPRQGTDTQYF. DNA of the CDR3: TGTGCCACCAGTGACCCCCGACAGGGCACAGATACGCAGTATTTT. This chain links TRBV24-1 with TRBJ2-3; TRBD1 might be the D (6 bases). Germline V gives CDR1 KGHDR, CDR2 SFDVKD. V lost 4 bases and J 1 base, leaving 11 bases between the germline ends. The CDR3 spans 15 residues.

This clone has a single count. The J gene is TRBJ1-1, the V gene TRBV18; D is ambiguous. The CDR3 consists of 15 residues. The germline V and J ends were trimmed by 0 bases and 1 base, with 9 bases remaining between them. CDR1 is KGHSH and CDR2 is LQKENI in the germline V gene. As DNA, the CDR3 is TGTGCCAGCTCACCACCGGTAATCCGGAACACTGAAGCTTTCTTT. It yields the protein CASSPPVIRNTEAFF.

This clone was recorded a few times. The chain joins TRBV30 to TRBJ2-1, with 10 bases identical to TRBD2. The germline V gene encodes CDR1 GTSNPN and CDR2 SVGIG (reference sequence). The CDR3 is 15 amino acids. Trimming removed 5 bases from V and 2 bases from J; junction bases left unmatched: 6. CDR3 sequence: CAWSPGLATYNEQFF. CDR3 in DNA: TGTGCCTGGTCTCCGGGACTAGCGACCTACAATGAGCAGTTCTTC.